This is a list of T cell receptor beta chains from one sample in a study of vaccination and CD4 T cells after COVID-19. For these receptors, no antigen is known. TCRdb used MiXCR to reprocess the PCR reads, holding one entry per CDR3 protein. This sample has 20,000 to 30,000 distinct CDR3 sequences, with about two fifths found just once. The sequenced sample was CD4+ T cells from blood, cultured in vitro, obtained about 7 months after SARS-CoV-2 vaccination. The receptors were sampled from a human donor who had recovered from COVID-19. The CDR3 runs from the conserved cysteine through the conserved F or W. Each record gives: CDR3 length, J gene, clone size, D gene, V gene, CDR3 DNA, CDR3 protein. The D gene is left open where the match is weak. Expanded clones are given a class, and other clones once, few, many or no size at all.

cdr3_length: 15
j_call: TRBJ2-3
clone_size: few
d_call: -
v_call: TRBV15
cdr3_nt: TGTGCCACCAGCAGAGATAAAAGTCGGAGAGATACGCAGTATTTT
cdr3_aa: CATSRDKSRRDTQYF

cdr3_length: 17
j_call: TRBJ1-5
clone_size: -
d_call: TRBD1
v_call: TRBV20-1
cdr3_nt: TGCAGTGCTAGGGGCTATGGGGGACAGGGTAGCAATCATCCCCAGCATTTT
cdr3_aa: CSARGYGGQGSNHPQHF

cdr3_length: 12
j_call: TRBJ2-7
clone_size: -
d_call: -
v_call: TRBV15
cdr3_nt: TGTGCCACCAGCAGAGCCGGCGGGGAGCAGTACTTC
cdr3_aa: CATSRAGGEQYF

cdr3_length: 15
j_call: TRBJ1-2
clone_size: -
d_call: -
v_call: TRBV4-3
cdr3_nt: TGCGCCAGCAGCCAAGAACTACGACCCAACTATGGCTACACCTTC
cdr3_aa: CASSQELRPNYGYTF

cdr3_length: 16
j_call: TRBJ1-2
clone_size: once
d_call: -
v_call: TRBV24-1
cdr3_nt: TGTGCCACCAGTGAATTTGACAGGTCGGGGAATTATGGCTACACCTTC
cdr3_aa: CATSEFDRSGNYGYTF

cdr3_length: 16
j_call: TRBJ2-5
clone_size: -
d_call: TRBD2
v_call: TRBV5-3
cdr3_nt: TGTGCCAGCAGCTTGGGGCCTAGCGGGGGTAAAGAGACCCAGTACTTC
cdr3_aa: CASSLGPSGGKETQYF

cdr3_length: 13
j_call: TRBJ2-7
clone_size: -
d_call: -
v_call: TRBV4-1
cdr3_nt: TGCGCCAGCAGCCAAGAACTGTTGGACGAGCAGTACTTC
cdr3_aa: CASSQELLDEQYF

cdr3_length: 12
j_call: TRBJ1-2
clone_size: medium-sized
d_call: -
v_call: TRBV25-1
cdr3_nt: TGTGCCAGCAGTGATCCAGTTGCAGGCTACACCTTC
cdr3_aa: CASSDPVAGYTF

cdr3_length: 15
j_call: TRBJ2-3
clone_size: -
d_call: TRBD2
v_call: TRBV20-1
cdr3_nt: TGCAGTGCTAGAGCGACTAGCGGGAGATCCGGTGGGCAGTATTTT
cdr3_aa: CSARATSGRSGGQYF

cdr3_length: 16
j_call: TRBJ2-1
clone_size: -
d_call: -
v_call: TRBV6-1
cdr3_nt: TGTGCCACCAAACCGTATCTAGCGATTAACTACAATGAGCAGTTCTTC
cdr3_aa: CATKPYLAINYNEQFF

cdr3_length: 13
j_call: TRBJ2-1
clone_size: -
d_call: -
v_call: TRBV4-2
cdr3_nt: TGTGCCAGCAGCCAAGGCAGCTACAATGAGCAGTTCTTC
cdr3_aa: CASSQGSYNEQFF